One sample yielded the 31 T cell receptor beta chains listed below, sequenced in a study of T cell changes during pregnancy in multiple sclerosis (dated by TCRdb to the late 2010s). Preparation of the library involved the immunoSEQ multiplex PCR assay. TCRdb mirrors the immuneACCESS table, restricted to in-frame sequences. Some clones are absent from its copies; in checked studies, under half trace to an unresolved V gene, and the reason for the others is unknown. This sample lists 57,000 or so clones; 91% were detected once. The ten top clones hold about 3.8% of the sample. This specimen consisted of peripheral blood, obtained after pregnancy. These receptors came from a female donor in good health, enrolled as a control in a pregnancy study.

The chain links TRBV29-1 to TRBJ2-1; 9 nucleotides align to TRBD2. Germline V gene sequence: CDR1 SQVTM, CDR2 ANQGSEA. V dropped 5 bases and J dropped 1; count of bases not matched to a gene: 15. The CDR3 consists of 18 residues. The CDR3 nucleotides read TGCAGCGTTAGCCCCACTTTAGCGGGAGCTAAGTCCTACAATGAGCAGTTCTTC. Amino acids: CSVSPTLAGAKSYNEQFF.

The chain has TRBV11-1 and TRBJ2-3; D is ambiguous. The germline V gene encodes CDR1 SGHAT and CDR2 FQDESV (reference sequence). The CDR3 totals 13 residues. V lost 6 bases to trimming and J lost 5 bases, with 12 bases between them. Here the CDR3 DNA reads TGTGCCAGCAGAGATAGATCATTAGATACGCAGTATTTT. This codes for CASRDRSLDTQYF.

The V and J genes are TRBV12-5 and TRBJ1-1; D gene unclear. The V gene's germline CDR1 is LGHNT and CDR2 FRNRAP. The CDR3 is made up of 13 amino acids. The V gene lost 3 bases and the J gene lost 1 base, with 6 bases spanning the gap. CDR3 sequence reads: CASGLQPNTEAFF. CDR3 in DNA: TGTGCTAGTGGTTTACAGCCGAACACTGAAGCTTTCTTT.

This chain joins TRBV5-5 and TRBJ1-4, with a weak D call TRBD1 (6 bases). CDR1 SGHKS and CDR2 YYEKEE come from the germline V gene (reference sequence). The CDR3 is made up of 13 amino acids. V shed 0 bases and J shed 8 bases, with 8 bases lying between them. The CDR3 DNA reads TGTGCCAGCAGCTTGGGGGGGCGCGAAAAACTGTTTTTT. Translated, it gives CASSLGGREKLFF.

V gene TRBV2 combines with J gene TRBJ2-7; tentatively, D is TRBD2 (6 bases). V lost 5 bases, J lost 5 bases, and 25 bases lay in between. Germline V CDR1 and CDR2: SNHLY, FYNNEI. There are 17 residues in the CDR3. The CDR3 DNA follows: TGTGCCAGCAGTACGTTGGTAGGAGGGCCTAGGTTTGACGAGCAGTACTTC. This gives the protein CASSTLVGGPRFDEQYF.

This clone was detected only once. The CDR3 loop reads CASSWRDRVTEAFF. CDR3 sequence (DNA): TGTGCCAGCAGCTGGAGGGACAGGGTAACTGAAGCTTTCTTT. The V call is TRBV5-6, the J call TRBJ1-1; 9 nucleotides line up with TRBD1. CDR1 is SGHDT, CDR2 YYEEEE, per germline. The CDR3 extends over 14 amino acids. After removal of 3 bases from V and 5 bases from J, the junction contained 5 bases not matched to a gene.

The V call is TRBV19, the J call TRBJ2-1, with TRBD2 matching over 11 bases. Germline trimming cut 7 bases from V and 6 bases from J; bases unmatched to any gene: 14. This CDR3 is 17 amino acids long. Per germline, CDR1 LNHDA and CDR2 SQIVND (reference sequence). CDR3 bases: TGTGCCAGTATGGGTCAGGCTAGCGGGAGGTCGCTCAATGAGCAGTTCTTC. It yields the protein CASMGQASGRSLNEQFF.

The CDR3 here is CATSLYGTEAFF. The CDR3 DNA follows: TGTGCCACCAGCCTATACGGGACTGAAGCTTTCTTT. The genes are TRBV15 and TRBJ1-1; the D is unclear. The ends were cut back, 5 bases at V and 5 bases at J, with 9 bases in the middle. From germline, CDR1 is LNHNV and CDR2 YYDKDF (reference sequence). The CDR3 runs 12 residues.

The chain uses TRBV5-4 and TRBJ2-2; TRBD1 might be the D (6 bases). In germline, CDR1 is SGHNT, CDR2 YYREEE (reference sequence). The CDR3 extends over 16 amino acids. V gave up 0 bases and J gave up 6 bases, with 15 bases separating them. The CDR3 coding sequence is TGTGCCAGCAGCTTGGATGGGGGCGAGGGGTCCGGGGAGCTGTTTTTT. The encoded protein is CASSLDGGEGSGELFF.

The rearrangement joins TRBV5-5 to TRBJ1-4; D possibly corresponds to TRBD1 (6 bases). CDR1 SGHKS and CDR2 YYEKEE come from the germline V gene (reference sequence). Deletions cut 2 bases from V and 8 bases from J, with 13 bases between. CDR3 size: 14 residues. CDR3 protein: CASSFRQEGEKLFF. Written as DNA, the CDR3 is TGTGCCAGCAGCTTCCGACAGGAAGGCGAAAAACTGTTTTTT.

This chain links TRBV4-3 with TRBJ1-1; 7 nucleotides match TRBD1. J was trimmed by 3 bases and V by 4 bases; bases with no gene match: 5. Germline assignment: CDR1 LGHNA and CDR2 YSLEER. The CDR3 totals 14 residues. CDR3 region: CASSPGQKDTEAFF. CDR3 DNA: TGCGCCAGCAGCCCGGGACAGAAGGACACTGAAGCTTTCTTT.

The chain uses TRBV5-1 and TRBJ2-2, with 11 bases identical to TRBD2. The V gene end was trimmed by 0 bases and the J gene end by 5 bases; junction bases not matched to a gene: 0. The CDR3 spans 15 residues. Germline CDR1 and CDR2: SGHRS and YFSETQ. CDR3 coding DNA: TGCGCCAGCAGCTTGGGACTAGCGGGGACCGGGGAGCTGTTTTTT. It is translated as CASSLGLAGTGELFF.

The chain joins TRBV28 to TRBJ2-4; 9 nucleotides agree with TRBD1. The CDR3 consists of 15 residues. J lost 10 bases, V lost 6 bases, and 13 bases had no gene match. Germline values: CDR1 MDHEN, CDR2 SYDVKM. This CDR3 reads CASSGEAGTGRIQYF. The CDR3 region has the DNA TGTGCCAGCAGCGGTGAAGCCGGGACAGGGAGGATTCAGTACTTC. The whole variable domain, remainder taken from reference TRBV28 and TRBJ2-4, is DVKVTQSSRYLVKRTGEKVFLECVQDMDHENMFWYRQDPGLGLRLIYFSYDVKMKEKGDIPEGYSVSREKKERFSLILESASTNQTSMYLCASSGEAGTGRIQYFGAGTRLSVL.

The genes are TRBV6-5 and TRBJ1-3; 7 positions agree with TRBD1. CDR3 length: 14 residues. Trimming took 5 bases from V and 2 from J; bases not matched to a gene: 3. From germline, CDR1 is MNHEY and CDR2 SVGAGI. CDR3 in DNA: TGTGCCAGCAGTCGAGGGGGCCCTGGAAACACCATATATTTT. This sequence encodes CASSRGGPGNTIYF.

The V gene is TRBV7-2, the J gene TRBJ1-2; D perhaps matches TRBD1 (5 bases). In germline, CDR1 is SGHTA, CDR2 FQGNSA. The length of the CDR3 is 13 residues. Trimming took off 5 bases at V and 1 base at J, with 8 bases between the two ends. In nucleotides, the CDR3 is TGTGCCAGCAGCCCGGACAATAACTATGGCTACACCTTC. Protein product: CASSPDNNYGYTF.

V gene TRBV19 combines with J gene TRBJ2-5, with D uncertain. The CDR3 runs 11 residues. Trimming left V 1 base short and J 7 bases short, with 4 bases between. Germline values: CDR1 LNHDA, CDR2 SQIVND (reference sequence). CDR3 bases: TGTGCCAGTAGTATAGTCGGGACCCAGTACTTC. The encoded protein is CASSIVGTQYF.

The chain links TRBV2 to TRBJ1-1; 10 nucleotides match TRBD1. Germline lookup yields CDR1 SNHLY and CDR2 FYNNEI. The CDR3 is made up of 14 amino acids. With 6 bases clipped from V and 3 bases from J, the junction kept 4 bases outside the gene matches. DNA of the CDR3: TGTGCCAGCAGGGGGACAGGGGCGGACACTGAAGCTTTCTTT. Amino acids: CASRGTGADTEAFF.

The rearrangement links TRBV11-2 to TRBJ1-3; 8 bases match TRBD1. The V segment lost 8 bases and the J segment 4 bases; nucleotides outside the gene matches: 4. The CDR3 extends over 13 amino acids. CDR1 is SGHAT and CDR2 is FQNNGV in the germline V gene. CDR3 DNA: TGTGCCAGCTGGGGACAGGTCGGAAACACCATATATTTT. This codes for CASWGQVGNTIYF.

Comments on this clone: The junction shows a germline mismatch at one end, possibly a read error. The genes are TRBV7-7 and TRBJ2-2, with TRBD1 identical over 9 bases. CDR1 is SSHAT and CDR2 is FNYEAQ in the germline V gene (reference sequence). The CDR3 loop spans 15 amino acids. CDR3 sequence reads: CASSSGTGSYGELFF. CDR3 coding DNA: TGTGCTAGCAGCTCCGGGACAGGGTCGTACGGGGAGCTGTTTTTT.

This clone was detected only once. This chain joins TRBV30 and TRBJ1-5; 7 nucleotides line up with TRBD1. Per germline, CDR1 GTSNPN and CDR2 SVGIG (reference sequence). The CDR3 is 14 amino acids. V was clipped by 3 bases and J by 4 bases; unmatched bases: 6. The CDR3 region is CAWSSGQTNQPQHF. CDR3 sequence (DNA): TGTGCCTGGAGCTCGGGACAGACAAATCAGCCCCAGCATTTT.

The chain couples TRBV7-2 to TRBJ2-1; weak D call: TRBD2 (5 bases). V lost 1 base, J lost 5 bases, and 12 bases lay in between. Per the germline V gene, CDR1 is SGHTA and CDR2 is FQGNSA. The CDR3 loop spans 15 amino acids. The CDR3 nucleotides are TGTGCCAGCAGCTTAGTCGGGAACAGTCACAATGAGCAGTTCTTC. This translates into CASSLVGNSHNEQFF.

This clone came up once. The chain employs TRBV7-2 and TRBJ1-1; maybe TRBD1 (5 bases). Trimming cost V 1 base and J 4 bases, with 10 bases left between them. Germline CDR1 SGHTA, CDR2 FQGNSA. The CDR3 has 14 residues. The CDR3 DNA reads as TGTGCCAGCAGCTTAGACAGGCGTGGCACTGAAGCTTTCTTT. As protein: CASSLDRRGTEAFF.

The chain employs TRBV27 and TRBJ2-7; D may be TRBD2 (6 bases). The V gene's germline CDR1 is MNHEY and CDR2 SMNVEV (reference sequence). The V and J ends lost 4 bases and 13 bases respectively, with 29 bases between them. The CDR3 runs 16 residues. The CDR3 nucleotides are TGTGCCAGCAGTTGGGCAGCAGGACGCCCTGGCGCGGAGGGATACTTC. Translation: CASSWAAGRPGAEGYF.

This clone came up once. In DNA form, the CDR3 reads TGTGCCTGGGGGAAACAGGGGAGCCTCTATGGCTACACCTTC. Protein sequence: CAWGKQGSLYGYTF. The V call is TRBV30, the J call TRBJ1-2, with 7 bases that match TRBD1. The length of the CDR3 is 14 residues. CDR1 is GTSNPN, CDR2 SVGIG, per germline (reference sequence). V gave up 5 bases and J gave up 4 bases; unmatched junction bases: 10.

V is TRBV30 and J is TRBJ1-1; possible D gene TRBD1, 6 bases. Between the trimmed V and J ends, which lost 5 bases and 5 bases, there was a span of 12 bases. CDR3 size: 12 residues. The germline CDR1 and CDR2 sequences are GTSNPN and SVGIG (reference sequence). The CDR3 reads CAWGKDRTEAFF. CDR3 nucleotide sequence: TGTGCCTGGGGTAAAGACAGGACTGAAGCTTTCTTT. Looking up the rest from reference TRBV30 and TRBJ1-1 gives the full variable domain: SQTIHQWPATLVQPVGSPLSLECTVEGTSNPNLYWYRQAAGRGLQLLFYSVGIGQISSEVPQNLSASRPQDRQFILSSKKLLLSDSGFYLCAWGKDRTEAFFGQGTRLTVV.

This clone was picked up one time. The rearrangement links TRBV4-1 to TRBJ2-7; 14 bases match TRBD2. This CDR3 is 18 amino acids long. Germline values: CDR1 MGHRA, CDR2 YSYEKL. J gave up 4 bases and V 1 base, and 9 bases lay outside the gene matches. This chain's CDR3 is CASSQAPGTSGSGYEQYF. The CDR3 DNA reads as TGCGCCAGCAGCCAAGCCCCAGGGACTAGCGGGAGTGGGTACGAGCAGTACTTC.

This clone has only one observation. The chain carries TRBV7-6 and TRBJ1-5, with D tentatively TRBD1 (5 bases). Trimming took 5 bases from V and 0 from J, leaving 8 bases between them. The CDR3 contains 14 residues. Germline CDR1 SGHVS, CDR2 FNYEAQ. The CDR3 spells CASSRGNSNQPQHF. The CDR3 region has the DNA TGTGCCAGCAGCCGGGGGAATAGCAATCAGCCCCAGCATTTT.

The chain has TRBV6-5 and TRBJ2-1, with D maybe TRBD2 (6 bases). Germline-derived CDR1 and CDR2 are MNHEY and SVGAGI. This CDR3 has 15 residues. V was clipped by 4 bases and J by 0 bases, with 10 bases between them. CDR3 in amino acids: CASSFGGSSYNEQFF. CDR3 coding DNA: TGTGCCAGCAGTTTCGGAGGGAGCTCCTACAATGAGCAGTTCTTC.

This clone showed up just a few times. CDR3 region: CASSSWGDGELFF. The CDR3 DNA sequence: TGTGCCAGCAGTTCCTGGGGGGACGGGGAGCTGTTTTTT. The chain recombines TRBV6-4 with TRBJ2-2; the D gene is possibly TRBD2 (6 bases). CDR3 size: 13 residues. Germline V gene lookup returns CDR1 MRHNA and CDR2 SNTAGT. V lost 5 bases and J 7 bases, leaving 11 bases between the germline ends.

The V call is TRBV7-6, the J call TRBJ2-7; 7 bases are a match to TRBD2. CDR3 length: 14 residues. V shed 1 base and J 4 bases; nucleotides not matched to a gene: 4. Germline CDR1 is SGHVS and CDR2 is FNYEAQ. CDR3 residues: CASSLGREGYEQYF. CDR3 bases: TGTGCCAGCAGCTTAGGGAGGGAGGGGTACGAGCAGTACTTC.

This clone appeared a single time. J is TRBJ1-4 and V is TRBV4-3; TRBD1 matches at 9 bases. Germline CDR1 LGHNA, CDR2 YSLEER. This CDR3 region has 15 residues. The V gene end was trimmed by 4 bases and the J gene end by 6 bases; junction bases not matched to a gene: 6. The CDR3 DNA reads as TGCGCCAGCAGCCCCCTGGGGACAGGGCATGAAAAACTGTTTTTT. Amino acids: CASSPLGTGHEKLFF.